The rows below give T cell receptor beta chains drawn from one sample of a study of tumour-infiltrating T cells in Burkitt lymphoma. Assay used: immunoSEQ multiplex PCR; TCRdb lists only in-frame clones, some missing. The sample includes 15,000 to 20,000 clones, approximately 80% of them seen just once. Material: tumor tissue. These receptors all stem from a human donor with diffuse large B-cell lymphoma. CDR3s include the opening cysteine and the closing phenylalanine or tryptophan. The order of the fields is D gene, J gene, V gene, clone size, CDR3 DNA, CDR3 protein. The D gene is left open where the match is weak. Size is stated for part of the rows, as once, few or many counts, or as a class when the clone is expanded.

d_call: TRBD1
j_call: TRBJ1-1
v_call: TRBV6-5
clone_size: once
cdr3_nt: TGTGCCAGCAGTTCAGGGGGCCGGAACACTGAAACTTTCTTT
cdr3_aa: CASSSGGRNTETFF

d_call: TRBD1
j_call: TRBJ2-5
v_call: TRBV10-3
clone_size: -
cdr3_nt: TGTGCCATCAGGGGACAGGGTCAAGAGACCCAGTACTTC
cdr3_aa: CAIRGQGQETQYF

d_call: -
j_call: TRBJ1-1
v_call: TRBV19
clone_size: -
cdr3_nt: TGTGCCAGTAGTACCTCCCCCCGAGGGAACACTGAAGCTTTCTTT
cdr3_aa: CASSTSPRGNTEAFF

d_call: -
j_call: TRBJ1-5
v_call: TRBV28
clone_size: -
cdr3_nt: TGTGCCAGCCAATCAGTGGGGATCAATCAGCCCCAGCATTTT
cdr3_aa: CASQSVGINQPQHF

d_call: TRBD2
j_call: TRBJ2-1
v_call: TRBV7-9
clone_size: -
cdr3_nt: TGTGCCAGCAGCAGCGGGAGCTCCTACAATGAGCAGTTCTTC
cdr3_aa: CASSSGSSYNEQFF

d_call: -
j_call: TRBJ2-2
v_call: TRBV7-9
clone_size: -
cdr3_nt: TGTGCCGGAAGCGACACCGGGGAGCTGTTTTTT
cdr3_aa: CAGSDTGELFF

d_call: -
j_call: TRBJ2-5
v_call: TRBV7-2
clone_size: -
cdr3_nt: TGTGCCAGCAGCTTAGGGGTGCCTACCCAGTACTTC
cdr3_aa: CASSLGVPTQYF

d_call: TRBD1
j_call: TRBJ2-1
v_call: TRBV29-1
clone_size: once
cdr3_nt: TGCAGCGTTGAAAGCGACAGGGGTATGGACAATGAGCAGTTCTTC
cdr3_aa: CSVESDRGMDNEQFF

d_call: -
j_call: TRBJ1-4
v_call: TRBV7-6
clone_size: once
cdr3_nt: TGTGCCAGCAGACCACGTGGGGACTCGAATGAAAAACTGTTTTTT
cdr3_aa: CASRPRGDSNEKLFF

d_call: -
j_call: TRBJ2-7
v_call: TRBV29-1
clone_size: -
cdr3_nt: TGCAGCGTCGCTAAACCTACTCCGGGACAAGGGGGGGGCGTCGAACTAGCGATCTACGAGCAGTACTTC
cdr3_aa: CSVAKPTPGQGGGVELAIYEQYF

d_call: TRBD1
j_call: TRBJ1-1
v_call: TRBV28
clone_size: -
cdr3_nt: TGTGCCAGCAGTTTGGGGACAGGGGGCAGGGGAGCTTTCTTT
cdr3_aa: CASSLGTGGRGAFF

d_call: -
j_call: TRBJ1-6
v_call: TRBV18
clone_size: few
cdr3_nt: TGTGCCAGCTCACCACCATACGGTGATTCACCCCTCCACTTT
cdr3_aa: CASSPPYGDSPLHF

d_call: -
j_call: TRBJ2-5
v_call: TRBV18
clone_size: -
cdr3_nt: TGTGCCAGCTCACTGAAGTCTCAAGAGACCCAGTACTTC
cdr3_aa: CASSLKSQETQYF

d_call: TRBD1
j_call: TRBJ2-7
v_call: TRBV10-3
clone_size: -
cdr3_nt: TGTGCCATCTGGGACAGGGGGGACGAGCAGTACTTC
cdr3_aa: CAIWDRGDEQYF

d_call: TRBD2
j_call: TRBJ2-3
v_call: TRBV27
clone_size: few
cdr3_nt: TGTGCCAGCAGTCCCTTGGGACTAGCTATAATAGATACGCAGTATTTT
cdr3_aa: CASSPLGLAIIDTQYF

d_call: TRBD1
j_call: TRBJ1-3
v_call: TRBV9
clone_size: -
cdr3_nt: TGTGCCAGCAGCGTAAGGGGGCTAGGTGGAAACACCATATATTTT
cdr3_aa: CASSVRGLGGNTIYF

d_call: -
j_call: TRBJ1-1
v_call: TRBV5-5
clone_size: -
cdr3_nt: TGTGCCAGCAGCCCCGGCCAGGCGCACATTGAAGCTTTCTTT
cdr3_aa: CASSPGQAHIEAFF

d_call: TRBD1
j_call: TRBJ2-7
v_call: TRBV19
clone_size: -
cdr3_nt: TGTGCCAGTGCGCCGGGACAGGGATACGAGCAGTACTTC
cdr3_aa: CASAPGQGYEQYF

d_call: -
j_call: TRBJ1-2
v_call: TRBV7-2
clone_size: -
cdr3_nt: TGTGCCAGCAGCCAGGACCTTAACTATGGCTACACCTTC
cdr3_aa: CASSQDLNYGYTF

d_call: TRBD2
j_call: TRBJ2-1
v_call: TRBV6-6
clone_size: -
cdr3_nt: TGTGCCAGCAGCCCCGCCCTAGCGGGAGCGGGGAATGAGCAGTTCTTC
cdr3_aa: CASSPALAGAGNEQFF

d_call: TRBD1
j_call: TRBJ2-3
v_call: TRBV7-2
clone_size: -
cdr3_nt: TGTGCCAGCAGCAAGACAGGGGGCCGCACAGATACGCAGTATTTT
cdr3_aa: CASSKTGGRTDTQYF

d_call: TRBD2
j_call: TRBJ2-7
v_call: TRBV28
clone_size: -
cdr3_nt: TGTGCCAGCAGAGGGACTACCAATTACGAGCAGTACTTC
cdr3_aa: CASRGTTNYEQYF

d_call: -
j_call: TRBJ1-1
v_call: TRBV4-3
clone_size: -
cdr3_nt: TGCGCCAGCAGCCCGGATCGAGAGGGGGGCACTGAAGCTTTCTTT
cdr3_aa: CASSPDREGGTEAFF

d_call: -
j_call: TRBJ2-5
v_call: TRBV5-5
clone_size: -
cdr3_nt: TGTGCCAGCCGGACAGTGGTGGAGACCCAGTACTTC
cdr3_aa: CASRTVVETQYF

d_call: -
j_call: TRBJ1-1
v_call: TRBV29-1
clone_size: -
cdr3_nt: TGCAGCGTTGACAGGAACACTGAAGCTTTCTTT
cdr3_aa: CSVDRNTEAFF

d_call: -
j_call: TRBJ2-7
v_call: TRBV5-6
clone_size: -
cdr3_nt: TGTGCCAGCCCCCGGGCCCACGAGCAGTACTTC
cdr3_aa: CASPRAHEQYF

d_call: -
j_call: TRBJ2-3
v_call: TRBV11-2
clone_size: -
cdr3_nt: TGTGCCAGCAGCTTAGATCAGCCTAGGAGCACAGATACGCAGTATTTT
cdr3_aa: CASSLDQPRSTDTQYF

d_call: TRBD1
j_call: TRBJ1-1
v_call: TRBV11-2
clone_size: -
cdr3_nt: TGTGCCAGCAGCTTGGTAGGGACAGCGAACACTGAAGCTTTCTTT
cdr3_aa: CASSLVGTANTEAFF

d_call: TRBD1
j_call: TRBJ1-1
v_call: TRBV5-8
clone_size: -
cdr3_nt: TGTGCCAGCAGCTACCGACAGGGGGCGAACACTGAAGCTTTCTTT
cdr3_aa: CASSYRQGANTEAFF

d_call: -
j_call: TRBJ2-5
v_call: TRBV19
clone_size: -
cdr3_nt: TGTGCCAGTAGTCTACAGTTGTATCAAGAGACCCAGTACTTC
cdr3_aa: CASSLQLYQETQYF

d_call: TRBD1
j_call: TRBJ1-1
v_call: TRBV19
clone_size: -
cdr3_nt: TGTGCCAGTAGTGTCGGACAGGGGAACACTGAAGCTTTCTTT
cdr3_aa: CASSVGQGNTEAFF

d_call: -
j_call: TRBJ2-7
v_call: TRBV5-5
clone_size: once
cdr3_nt: TGTGCCAGCAGCCCGGTGTTGGCGGGGTTGGTGGTGCAGTACTTC
cdr3_aa: CASSPVLAGLVVQYF

d_call: TRBD1
j_call: TRBJ2-1
v_call: TRBV9
clone_size: -
cdr3_nt: TGTGCCAGCTCCCTGACCCGACAGGGCAATGAGCAGTTCTTC
cdr3_aa: CASSLTRQGNEQFF

d_call: -
j_call: TRBJ2-5
v_call: TRBV7-8
clone_size: -
cdr3_nt: TGTGCCAGCAGCTACTTGTTTAGCGAAGAGACCCAGTACTTC
cdr3_aa: CASSYLFSEETQYF

d_call: TRBD1
j_call: TRBJ2-7
v_call: TRBV9
clone_size: -
cdr3_nt: TGTGCCAGCAGCCCGACAGGGGGGGACGAGCAGTACTTC
cdr3_aa: CASSPTGGDEQYF

d_call: TRBD1
j_call: TRBJ1-2
v_call: TRBV28
clone_size: -
cdr3_nt: TGTGCCAGCAGCACACGGGGGGGGACAGGGGCGGACTATGGCTACACCTTC
cdr3_aa: CASSTRGGTGADYGYTF

d_call: -
j_call: TRBJ1-1
v_call: TRBV7-9
clone_size: -
cdr3_nt: TGTGCCAGCAGCTTACGGGAGTGGACTGAAGCTTTCTTT
cdr3_aa: CASSLREWTEAFF

d_call: -
j_call: TRBJ2-6
v_call: TRBV7-3
clone_size: -
cdr3_nt: TGTGCCAGCAGCTTACCAGGGGCAGTTGGGGCCAACGTCCTGACTTTC
cdr3_aa: CASSLPGAVGANVLTF

d_call: -
j_call: TRBJ1-1
v_call: TRBV4-2
clone_size: -
cdr3_nt: TGTGCCAGCAGCCAAGTCGAGGGTAGGTGGACTGAAGCTTTCTTT
cdr3_aa: CASSQVEGRWTEAFF

d_call: -
j_call: TRBJ2-1
v_call: TRBV15
clone_size: -
cdr3_nt: TGTGCCACCAGCAGAGGACAGGACAATGAGCAGTTCTTC
cdr3_aa: CATSRGQDNEQFF

d_call: -
j_call: TRBJ2-7
v_call: TRBV2
clone_size: few
cdr3_nt: TGTGCCAGCAGTTCACAGGGACGGGAGCAGTACTTC
cdr3_aa: CASSSQGREQYF

d_call: -
j_call: TRBJ1-2
v_call: TRBV25-1
clone_size: once
cdr3_nt: TGTGCCAGCGGAATTACAGGGCGCTATGGCTACACCTTC
cdr3_aa: CASGITGRYGYTF

d_call: TRBD2
j_call: TRBJ2-5
v_call: TRBV5-1
clone_size: once
cdr3_nt: TGCGCCAGCAGCCCCGGTGGCGGGGGGGCAGCGGAGACCCAGTACTTC
cdr3_aa: CASSPGGGGAAETQYF

d_call: TRBD2
j_call: TRBJ2-1
v_call: TRBV19
clone_size: -
cdr3_nt: TGTGCCAGTAGTAAAAACAGCGGGGCATCGTTAAGCTCCTACAATGAGCAGTTCTTC
cdr3_aa: CASSKNSGASLSSYNEQFF

d_call: TRBD2
j_call: TRBJ2-7
v_call: TRBV5-4
clone_size: -
cdr3_nt: TGTGCCAGCAGCTCCGCCGGGACTAGCGGGTACGAGCAGTACTTC
cdr3_aa: CASSSAGTSGYEQYF

d_call: TRBD1
j_call: TRBJ1-2
v_call: TRBV5-1
clone_size: few
cdr3_nt: TGCGCCAGCAGCTTGGGGGGACAGACCTATGGCTACACCTTC
cdr3_aa: CASSLGGQTYGYTF

d_call: TRBD1
j_call: TRBJ1-4
v_call: TRBV2
clone_size: -
cdr3_nt: TGTGCCAGCAGCGACGGGGGGACAGGGGATAATGAAAAACTGTTTTTT
cdr3_aa: CASSDGGTGDNEKLFF

d_call: TRBD2
j_call: TRBJ2-5
v_call: TRBV27
clone_size: few
cdr3_nt: TGTGCCAGCAGAGCGACTAGCGGGAGACGGGAGACCCAGTACTTC
cdr3_aa: CASRATSGRRETQYF

d_call: -
j_call: TRBJ1-2
v_call: TRBV11-2
clone_size: -
cdr3_nt: TGTGCCAGCAGCTCGGACACCGATGGCTACACCTTC
cdr3_aa: CASSSDTDGYTF

d_call: -
j_call: TRBJ2-1
v_call: TRBV27
clone_size: medium-sized
cdr3_nt: TGTGCCAGCAGTTTAGGCTCTCCCAATGAGCAGTTCTTC
cdr3_aa: CASSLGSPNEQFF

d_call: -
j_call: TRBJ1-3
v_call: TRBV27
clone_size: -
cdr3_nt: TGTGCCAGCAGTCCCCTTCCTTCGGCTGGAAACACCATATATTTT
cdr3_aa: CASSPLPSAGNTIYF

d_call: -
j_call: TRBJ2-3
v_call: TRBV7-2
clone_size: few
cdr3_nt: TGTGCCAGCAGTCTTACCTACACAGATACGCAGTATTTT
cdr3_aa: CASSLTYTDTQYF

d_call: -
j_call: TRBJ1-1
v_call: TRBV6-1
clone_size: once
cdr3_nt: TGTGCCAGCAGGGAAGGGTGGACTGAAGCTTTCTTT
cdr3_aa: CASREGWTEAFF

d_call: -
j_call: TRBJ1-5
v_call: TRBV2
clone_size: once
cdr3_nt: TGTGCCAGCAGTGAGGCCCGGGGGCAAGGCAATCAGCCCCAGCATTTT
cdr3_aa: CASSEARGQGNQPQHF